The clone carrying this T cell receptor (beta chain) appeared many times. Its matching antigen is unknown. One entry per CDR3 protein, called by TCRdb with MiXCR from the reads. This repertoire shows 500,000 or so distinct CDR3 sequences, 15% to 20% found once; its top ten account for 20% to 30%. CDR1 is SGDLS and CDR2 is YYNGEE in the germline V gene. J was trimmed by 5 bases and V by 6 bases; bases with no gene match: 4. This CDR3 comprises 14 residues. The data are from a study of T cell repertoires in cytomegalovirus infection. General study results and limits: Cumulative public TCR beta family frequency identified CMV carriers with the relevant HLA. Clonotype analysis showed dominance of the ex vivo response by HLA-C-restricted CMV-specific TCR beta clonotypes.

This TCR was sampled from a human donor in good health (CMV status not recorded). Some clones in this sample may be carry-over from other donors' samples. Sequenced: CD8+ T cells from PBMCs. The gene calls are TRBV9 and TRBJ2-1, with 11 positions matching TRBD2. The CDR3: CASTPGLADNEQFF. The CDR3 DNA reads as TGTGCCAGCACGCCGGGACTAGCGGACAATGAGCAGTTCTTC.